A selection of T cell receptor beta chains follows, all from one sample in a study of blood T cell repertoires in COVID-19. Sequencing was performed with immunoSEQ multiplex PCR; in TCRdb, only in-frame clones are kept and a portion is missing. The profile covers roughly 180,000 clones, with approximately 85% appearing a single time and approximately 6.2% taken by the ten largest. The specimen sequenced was PBMCs or T cells enriched from blood (not recorded which). Receptor source: a man between 35 and 55 years old who had recovered from COVID-19. Each CDR3 is given with its conserved first and last residue. Fields, in order: J gene, D gene, clone size, V gene, CDR3 DNA, CDR3 protein. The D gene is left open where the match is weak. The size entry is marked missing in some rows and otherwise reads once, few, many or a size class.

>TRBJ1-5|.|.|TRBV18
TGTGCCAGCTCACCAGTGGATAGCCCGACAGCGACGTATAGCAATCAGCCCCAGCATTTT
CASSPVDSPTATYSNQPQHF
>TRBJ1-1|.|.|TRBV19
TGTGCCAGTCATTTGCCAGGCCCGAACACTGAAGCTTTCTTT
CASHLPGPNTEAFF
>TRBJ1-2|TRBD1|.|TRBV30
TGTGCCTGGAGTGCGGACAGGGAGAATGGCTACACCTTC
CAWSADRENGYTF
>TRBJ2-3|TRBD2|few|TRBV6-1
TGTGCCAGCAGTGAAGGGGTTGGCGGGGGAGCCACAGATACGCAGTATTTT
CASSEGVGGGATDTQYF
>TRBJ1-1|TRBD1|.|TRBV3-1/TRBV3-2
TGTGCCAGCAGCCCGGGACAGGGAAACACTGAAGCTTTCTTT
CASSPGQGNTEAFF
>TRBJ1-1|TRBD1|.|TRBV5-1
TGCGCCAGCAGCCGGGACAGGGGACGGACTGAAGCTTTCTTT
CASSRDRGRTEAFF
>TRBJ1-2|TRBD1|.|TRBV5-1
TGCGCCAGCGGAGACGACAGGGAACCGTTAAACTATGGCTACACCTTC
CASGDDREPLNYGYTF
>TRBJ2-3|.|.|TRBV18
.
CASSAEVGLRAGEEQYF
>TRBJ1-5|.|few|TRBV2
TGTGCCAGCATGCAGGGTCCAACTCAGCCCCAGCATTTT
CASMQGPTQPQHF
>TRBJ1-1|.|.|TRBV6-4
TGTGCCAGCAGTGAAAACCCGGGAGCCACTGAAGCTTTCTTT
CASSENPGATEAFF
>TRBJ1-4|.|few|TRBV19
TGTGCCAGTAGTAACGGAGGGGCCAGCGAAAAACTGTTTTTT
CASSNGGASEKLFF
>TRBJ1-1|.|.|TRBV28
TGTGCCAGCAGTTCCCCTCCCGGGGGCACTGAAGCTTTCTTT
CASSSPPGGTEAFF
>TRBJ2-5|TRBD2|once|TRBV2
TGTGCCAGCACCAAGGTGGGACTATCCCAAGAGACCCAGTACTTC
CASTKVGLSQETQYF
>TRBJ2-7|TRBD1|.|TRBV19
TGTGCCAGTAGTATAGAGGACAGGGTCTACGAGCAGTACTTC
CASSIEDRVYEQYF
>TRBJ2-2|.|.|TRBV19
TGTGCCAGTAGTTCTGCCGGGGAGCTGTTTTTT
CASSSAGELFF
>TRBJ2-1|TRBD2|few|TRBV20-1
TGCAGTGCTAGTACACTAGCGGGGACCCAATACAATGAGCAGTTCTTC
CSASTLAGTQYNEQFF
>TRBJ2-1|TRBD2|.|TRBV14
TGTGCCAGCAGCCAAGGAGGCGCGTCTAGCGGGCCCCTAGGGCAGTTCTTC
CASSQGGASSGPLGQFF
>TRBJ2-5|.|.|TRBV25-1
TGTGCCAGCAGTGTAGGGCCGGGGGAGACCCAGTACTTC
CASSVGPGETQYF
>TRBJ1-1|.|.|TRBV6-5
TGTGCCAGCAAGGAGTACAGGACGTACGGTGAAGCTTTCTTT
CASKEYRTYGEAFF
>TRBJ1-1|TRBD1|.|TRBV6-1
TGTGCCAGCAGTGCGCCTGGGCGGGCAGGGGGGATTGAAGCTTTCTTT
CASSAPGRAGGIEAFF
>TRBJ1-2|TRBD1|.|TRBV19
TGTGCCAGTAGTATAACCCTGGGACAGGGGAAGCCCCTTGGAGGCTACACCTTC
CASSITLGQGKPLGGYTF
>TRBJ1-2|TRBD1|.|TRBV24-1
TGTGCCGTCCAGACGGGACAGACTGGAGGCTACACCTTC
CAVQTGQTGGYTF
>TRBJ1-6|.|.|TRBV14
TGTGCCAGCAGCCTCCCGGACAGCCGTAATTCACCCCTCCACTTT
CASSLPDSRNSPLHF
>TRBJ2-7|TRBD1|once|TRBV27
TGTGCCAGCAGACGGACAGGGCGGGGAATGGAGTACGAGCAGTACTTC
CASRRTGRGMEYEQYF
>TRBJ1-5|.|.|TRBV2
TGTGCCAGCAGTGAGGACTGGGCCGCTTCGCAGCCCCAGCATTTT
CASSEDWAASQPQHF
>TRBJ2-3|.|.|TRBV5-1
TGCGCCAGCAGCTTGCTACAGAACACAGATACGCAGTATTTT
CASSLLQNTDTQYF
>TRBJ1-2|.|.|TRBV7-8
TGTGCCAGCAGCTTAGACAGGGCGCATGGCTACACCTTC
CASSLDRAHGYTF
>TRBJ1-5|.|.|TRBV19
TGTGCCAGTAGTATTGGGGGTACAGGGAGTGTCAATCAGCCCCAGCATTTT
CASSIGGTGSVNQPQHF
>TRBJ2-3|TRBD1|once|TRBV12-3/TRBV12-4
TGTGCCAGCAGTTCACAGGGGTCAGATACGCAGTATTTT
CASSSQGSDTQYF
>TRBJ1-2|TRBD1|.|TRBV30
TGTGCCTGGAAGTTGGGACAGGGGTTCTATGGCTACACCTTC
CAWKLGQGFYGYTF
>TRBJ2-7|.|.|TRBV30
TGTGCCTGGACCCCCAGCGGGTACTCCTACGAGCAGTACTTC
CAWTPSGYSYEQYF
>TRBJ1-3|.|few|TRBV5-4
TGTGCCAGCAGCTTGGCCGGGACTCAAGGGGGAAACACCATATATTTT
CASSLAGTQGGNTIYF
>TRBJ2-3|.|.|TRBV27
TGTGCCAGCAGTTTAAGGATTGGAGGGGATACGCAGTATTTT
CASSLRIGGDTQYF
>TRBJ2-2|TRBD1|.|TRBV7-9
TGTGCCAGCAGCTCCTACAGGGGTCCCGGGGAGCTGTTTTTT
CASSSYRGPGELFF
>TRBJ2-7|.|.|TRBV6-5
TGTGCCAGCAGTTCCACCCCTGGGACTCGTCCCTACGAGCAGTACTTC
CASSSTPGTRPYEQYF
>TRBJ2-1|TRBD2|.|TRBV3-1/TRBV3-2
TGTGCCAGCCGGATGGGGACTACATACAATGAGCAGTTCTTC
CASRMGTTYNEQFF
>TRBJ2-1|TRBD1|.|TRBV24-1
TGTGCCACCAGTGAGTCCGGGACAGGGGCCCGGAATGAGCAGTTCTTC
CATSESGTGARNEQFF
>TRBJ2-7|.|.|TRBV5-6
TGTGCCAGCAGCTTATCGGGTCCTGGCGAGCAGTACTTC
CASSLSGPGEQYF
>TRBJ1-1|TRBD1|.|TRBV3-1/TRBV3-2
TGTGCCAGCAGCCCAGGACAGGCTAACACTGAAGCTTTCTTT
CASSPGQANTEAFF
>TRBJ2-7|TRBD1|few|TRBV5-1
TGCGCCAGCAGCATGGGACAGGGGGACTACGAGCAGTACTTC
CASSMGQGDYEQYF